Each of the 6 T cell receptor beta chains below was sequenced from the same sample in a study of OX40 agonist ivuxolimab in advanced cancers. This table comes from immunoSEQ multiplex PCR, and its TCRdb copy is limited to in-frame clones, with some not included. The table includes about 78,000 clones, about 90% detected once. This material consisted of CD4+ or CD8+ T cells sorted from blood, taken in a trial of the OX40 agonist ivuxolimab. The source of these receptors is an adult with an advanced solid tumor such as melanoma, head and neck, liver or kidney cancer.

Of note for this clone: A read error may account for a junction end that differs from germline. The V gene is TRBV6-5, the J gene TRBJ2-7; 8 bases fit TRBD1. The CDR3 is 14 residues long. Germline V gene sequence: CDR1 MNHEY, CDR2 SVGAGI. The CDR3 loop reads CASSYSDRAYEQYF. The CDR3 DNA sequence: TGCGCCAGCAGTTACTCGGACAGGGCCTACGAGCAGTACTTC.

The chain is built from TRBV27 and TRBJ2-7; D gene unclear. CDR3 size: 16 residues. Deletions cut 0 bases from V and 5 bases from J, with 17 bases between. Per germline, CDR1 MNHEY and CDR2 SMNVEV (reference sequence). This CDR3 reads CASSLSVMRNSHEQYF. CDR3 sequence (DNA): TGTGCCAGCAGTTTATCGGTCATGCGGAATTCCCACGAGCAGTACTTC.

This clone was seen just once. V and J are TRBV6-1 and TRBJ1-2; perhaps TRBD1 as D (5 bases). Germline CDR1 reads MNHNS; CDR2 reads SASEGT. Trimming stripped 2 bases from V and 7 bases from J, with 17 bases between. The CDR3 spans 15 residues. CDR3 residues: CASSELGRGPSGYTF. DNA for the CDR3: TGTGCCAGCAGTGAACTGGGGAGGGGACCATCTGGCTACACCTTC.

The CDR3 sequence is CASSIKGALASEQYF. CDR3 nucleotide sequence: TGTGCCAGTAGTATTAAGGGGGCGCTGGCGTCTGAGCAGTACTTC. The chain employs TRBV19 and TRBJ2-7; the match to TRBD1 covers 7 bases. Looked up from germline, CDR1 is LNHDA and CDR2 is SQIVND (reference sequence). After removal of 3 bases from V and 7 bases from J, the junction contained 12 bases not matched to a gene. CDR3 length: 15 residues.

Here the CDR3 DNA reads TGTGCCAGCTCACTCCAAGAGACCCAGTACTTC. This sequence encodes CASSLQETQYF. The chain joins TRBV18 to TRBJ2-5; D gene uncertain. Trimming left V 4 bases short and J 1 base short, with 1 base between. The CDR3 runs 11 residues. Per germline, CDR1 KGHSH and CDR2 LQKENI.

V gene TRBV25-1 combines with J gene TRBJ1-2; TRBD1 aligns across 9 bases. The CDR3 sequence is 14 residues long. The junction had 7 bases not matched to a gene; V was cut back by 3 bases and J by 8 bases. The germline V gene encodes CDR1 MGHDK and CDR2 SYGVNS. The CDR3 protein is CASSDLGQGGGYTF. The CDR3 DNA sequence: TGTGCCAGCAGTGACTTGGGACAGGGTGGAGGCTACACCTTC.